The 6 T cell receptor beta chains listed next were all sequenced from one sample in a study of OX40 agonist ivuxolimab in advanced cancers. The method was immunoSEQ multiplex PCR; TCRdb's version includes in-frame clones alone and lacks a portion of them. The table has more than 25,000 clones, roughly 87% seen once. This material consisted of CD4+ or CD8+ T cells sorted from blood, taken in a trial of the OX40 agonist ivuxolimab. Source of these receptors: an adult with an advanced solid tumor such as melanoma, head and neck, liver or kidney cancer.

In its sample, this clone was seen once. In DNA form, the CDR3 reads TGTGCCAGTAGTATAAGCGCAGGGGGCTACGAGCAGTACTTC. As protein: CASSISAGGYEQYF. This chain joins TRBV19 and TRBJ2-7, with TRBD1 identical over 7 bases. From germline, CDR1 is LNHDA and CDR2 SQIVND (reference sequence). The CDR3 consists of 14 residues. With 2 bases clipped from V and 3 bases from J, the junction kept 4 bases outside the gene matches.

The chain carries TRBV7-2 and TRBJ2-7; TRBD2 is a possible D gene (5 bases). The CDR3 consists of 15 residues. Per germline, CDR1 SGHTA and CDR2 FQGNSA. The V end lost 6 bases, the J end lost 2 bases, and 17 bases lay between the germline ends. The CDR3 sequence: CASSRTLDGTYEQYF. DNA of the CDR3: TGTGCCAGCAGTCGTACCCTGGACGGGACCTACGAGCAGTACTTC.

The CDR3 DNA follows: TGTGCCAGCAGCTTGGCAGTAGATGAGCAGTTCTTC. Translated, it gives CASSLAVDEQFF. This chain connects TRBV5-4 to TRBJ2-1; D is uncertain. The ends were cut back, 0 bases at V and 8 bases at J, with 6 bases in the middle. Germline lookup yields CDR1 SGHNT and CDR2 YYREEE (reference sequence). The CDR3 covers 12 residues. The full variable domain, completed using reference TRBV5-4 and TRBJ2-1, is ETGVTQSPTHLIKTRGQQVTLRCSSQSGHNTVSWYQQALGQGPQFIFQYYREEENGRGNFPPRFSGLQFPNYSSELNVNALELDDSALYLCASSLAVDEQFFGPGTRLTVL.

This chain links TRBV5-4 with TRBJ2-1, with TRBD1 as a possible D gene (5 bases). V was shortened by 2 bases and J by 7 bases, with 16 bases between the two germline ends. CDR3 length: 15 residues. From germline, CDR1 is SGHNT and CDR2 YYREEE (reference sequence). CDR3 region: CASSFRTLKGNEQFF. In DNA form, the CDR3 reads TGTGCCAGCAGCTTTCGGACACTTAAGGGGAATGAGCAGTTCTTC.

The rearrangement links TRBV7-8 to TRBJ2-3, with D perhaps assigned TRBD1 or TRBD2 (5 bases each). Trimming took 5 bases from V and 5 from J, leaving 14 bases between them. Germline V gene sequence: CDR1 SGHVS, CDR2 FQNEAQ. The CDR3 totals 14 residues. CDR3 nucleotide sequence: TGTGCCAGCAGCCCAGGGCTAGCTGGAGATACGCAGTATTTT. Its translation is CASSPGLAGDTQYF.

The CDR3 sequence is CASSPSWQNTGELFF. CDR3 bases: TGTGCCAGCAGCCCCAGTTGGCAGAACACCGGGGAGCTGTTTTTT. The rearrangement links TRBV7-3 to TRBJ2-2; D gene uncertain. CDR3 length equals 15 residues. V lost 5 bases and J 1 base, leaving 11 bases between the germline ends. Germline values: CDR1 SGHTA, CDR2 FQGTGA.